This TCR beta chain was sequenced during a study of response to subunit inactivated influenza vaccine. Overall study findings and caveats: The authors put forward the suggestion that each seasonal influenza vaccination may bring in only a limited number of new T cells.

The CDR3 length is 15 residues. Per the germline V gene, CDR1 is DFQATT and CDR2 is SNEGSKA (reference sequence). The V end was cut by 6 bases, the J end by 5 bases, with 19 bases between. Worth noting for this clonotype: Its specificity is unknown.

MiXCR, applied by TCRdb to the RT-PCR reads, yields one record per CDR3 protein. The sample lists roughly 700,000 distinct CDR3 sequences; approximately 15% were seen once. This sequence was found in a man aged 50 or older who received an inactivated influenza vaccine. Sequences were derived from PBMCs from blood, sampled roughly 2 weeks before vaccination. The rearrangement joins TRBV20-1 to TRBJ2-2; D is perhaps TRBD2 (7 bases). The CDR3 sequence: CSAKLGGVITGELFF. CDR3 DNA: TGCAGTGCCAAATTAGGGGGGGTAATTACCGGGGAGCTGTTTTTT.